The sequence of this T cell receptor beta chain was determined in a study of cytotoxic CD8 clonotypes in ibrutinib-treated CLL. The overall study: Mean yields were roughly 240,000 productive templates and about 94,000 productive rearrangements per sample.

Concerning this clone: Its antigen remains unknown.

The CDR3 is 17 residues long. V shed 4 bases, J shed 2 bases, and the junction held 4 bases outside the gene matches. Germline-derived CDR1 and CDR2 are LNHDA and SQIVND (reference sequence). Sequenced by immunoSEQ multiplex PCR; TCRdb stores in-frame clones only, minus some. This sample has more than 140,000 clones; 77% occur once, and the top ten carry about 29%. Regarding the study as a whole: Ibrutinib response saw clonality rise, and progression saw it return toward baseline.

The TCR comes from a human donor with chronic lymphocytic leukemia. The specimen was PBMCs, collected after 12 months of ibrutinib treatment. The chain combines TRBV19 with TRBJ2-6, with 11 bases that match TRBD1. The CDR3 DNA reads TGTGCCAGTAGTAACGGACAGGGGGCGACTGGGGCCAACGTCCTGACTTTC. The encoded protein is CASSNGQGATGANVLTF.